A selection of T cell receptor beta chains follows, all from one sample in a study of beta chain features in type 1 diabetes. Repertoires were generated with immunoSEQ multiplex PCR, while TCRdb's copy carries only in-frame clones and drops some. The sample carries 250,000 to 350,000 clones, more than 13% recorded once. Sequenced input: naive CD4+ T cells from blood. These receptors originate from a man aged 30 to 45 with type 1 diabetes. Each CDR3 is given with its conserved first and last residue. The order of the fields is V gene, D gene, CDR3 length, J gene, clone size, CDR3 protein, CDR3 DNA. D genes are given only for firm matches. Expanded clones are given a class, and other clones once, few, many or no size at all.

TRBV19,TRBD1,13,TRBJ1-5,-,CASRKQGNQPQHF,TGTGCCAGTAGAAAACAGGGGAATCAGCCCCAGCATTTT
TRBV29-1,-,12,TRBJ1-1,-,CSVETVNTEAFF,TGCAGCGTTGAAACAGTGAACACTGAAGCTTTCTTT
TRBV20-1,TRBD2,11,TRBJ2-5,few,CSLLARETQYF,TGCAGCTTACTAGCGCGAGAGACCCAGTACTTC
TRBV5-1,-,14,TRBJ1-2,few,CASSLEGHSYGYTF,TGCGCCAGCAGCTTGGAGGGGCATAGCTATGGCTACACCTTC
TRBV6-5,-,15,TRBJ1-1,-,CASSYSRTVNTEAFF,TGTGCCAGCAGTTACTCTAGGACAGTTAACACTGAAGCTTTCTTT
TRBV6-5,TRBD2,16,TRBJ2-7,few,CASSYSGLAAFYEQYF,TGTGCCAGCAGTTACTCGGGACTAGCGGCTTTCTACGAGCAGTACTTC
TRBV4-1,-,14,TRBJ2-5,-,CASSQYSGQETQYF,TGCGCCAGCAGCCAATATTCAGGCCAAGAGACCCAGTACTTC
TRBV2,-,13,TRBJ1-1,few,CASGTTGRTEAFF,TGTGCCAGCGGAACGACAGGCCGAACTGAAGCTTTCTTT
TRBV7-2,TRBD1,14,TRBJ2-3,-,CASSRDRVTDTQYF,TGTGCCAGCAGCCGGGACAGGGTCACAGATACGCAGTATTTT
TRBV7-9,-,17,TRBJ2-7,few,CASSLDRGGRKSYEQYF,TGTGCCAGCAGCTTAGACAGGGGAGGTAGGAAATCCTACGAGCAGTACTTC
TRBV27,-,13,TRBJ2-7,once,CASSTRQTYEQYF,TGTGCCAGCAGTACCCGACAGACCTACGAGCAGTACTTC
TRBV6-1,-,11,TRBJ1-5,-,CASSESQPQHF,TGTGCCAGCAGTGAGAGTCAGCCCCAGCATTTT
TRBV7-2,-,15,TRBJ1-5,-,CASSPPGPQGQPQHF,TGTGCCAGCAGCCCTCCCGGGCCCCAGGGCCAGCCCCAGCATTTT
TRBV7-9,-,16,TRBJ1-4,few,CASSLGRGFSSEKLFF,TGTGCCAGCAGCTTGGGGAGAGGGTTTTCTTCCGAAAAACTGTTTTTT
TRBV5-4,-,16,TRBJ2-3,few,CASSLAGSSYTDTQYF,TGTGCCAGCAGCTTGGCTGGGAGCTCTTACACAGATACGCAGTATTTT
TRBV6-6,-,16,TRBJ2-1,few,CASSYSDWFSYNEQFF,TGTGCCAGCAGTTACTCCGACTGGTTCTCCTACAATGAGCAGTTCTTC
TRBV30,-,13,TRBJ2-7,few,CAWKPGGEEEQYF,TGTGCCTGGAAGCCTGGGGGCGAAGAAGAGCAGTACTTC
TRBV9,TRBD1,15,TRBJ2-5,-,CASSPRQGAWETQYF,TGTGCCAGCAGCCCACGACAGGGGGCATGGGAGACCCAGTACTTC
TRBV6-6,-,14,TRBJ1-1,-,CASSYDQGVTEAFF,TGTGCCAGCAGTTACGACCAGGGTGTCACTGAAGCTTTCTTT
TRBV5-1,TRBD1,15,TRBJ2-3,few,CASSGTGAFTDTQYF,TGCGCCAGCAGCGGGACAGGGGCCTTCACAGATACGCAGTATTTT
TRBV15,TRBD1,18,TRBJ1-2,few,CATSSEGQGASSSYGYTF,TGTGCCACCAGCAGCGAGGGACAGGGGGCGTCTTCGAGCTATGGCTACACCTTC
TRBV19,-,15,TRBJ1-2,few,CASIRSGGPSYGYTF,TGTGCCAGTATACGCTCGGGGGGTCCCTCCTATGGCTACACCTTC
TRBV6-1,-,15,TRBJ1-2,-,CASSEESGIRGGYTF,TGTGCCAGCAGTGAAGAGTCTGGGATTAGGGGTGGCTACACCTTC